Each of the 20 T cell receptor beta chains below was sequenced from the same sample in a study of shared clonotypes between healthy human individuals. Profiling relied on immunoSEQ multiplex PCR, and the TCRdb table lists in-frame clones only, not all of them. Of about 670,000 clones in the sample, around 72% were seen once. The sequencing input was memory CD4+ T cells sorted from blood. Subset specified: CD45RA-negative fraction. The receptors derive from a woman aged 25 to 39 in good health.

This chain uses TRBV7-8 with TRBJ2-6, with no clear D. V was pared by 7 bases and J by 1 base, with 11 bases between. From germline, CDR1 is SGHVS and CDR2 FQNEAQ. The CDR3 totals 15 residues. The CDR3 DNA follows: TGTGCCAGCAACAATCGCCGTTCTGGGGCCAACGTCCTGACTTTC. Residues: CASNNRRSGANVLTF.

This clone has a single count. The chain is built from TRBV6-5 and TRBJ1-3; the D is unclear. The CDR3 loop spans 15 amino acids. Trimming left V 8 bases short and J 2 bases short, with 16 bases between. Germline V gives CDR1 MNHEY, CDR2 SVGAGI. DNA of the CDR3: TGTGCCAGCTCGGCGGACGTCCTCCCTGGAAACACCATATATTTT. Its protein product is CASSADVLPGNTIYF.

This clone was seen just once. The rearrangement joins TRBV7-8 to TRBJ2-5, with 7 bases matching TRBD2. Trimming at V came to 0 bases and at J to 5 bases, leaving 9 bases not matched to a gene. This CDR3 has 16 amino acids. In germline, CDR1 is SGHVS, CDR2 FQNEAQ. The chain's CDR3 is CASSLARLAGRETQYF. The CDR3 region has the DNA TGTGCCAGCAGCTTAGCGAGGTTAGCCGGGAGGGAGACCCAGTACTTC.

This clone was counted a few times. This sequence joins TRBV21-1 and TRBJ2-4; the table's D call, TRBD2, has no DNA check behind it. TRBV21-1 counts as a pseudogene. The CDR3 extends over 17 amino acids. Here the CDR3 DNA reads TGTGCCAGCAGCAAATCGGGTTTCGGGACTAGCGCAAACATTCAGTACTTC. It codes for CASSKSGFGTSANIQYF.

V gene TRBV7-2 combines with J gene TRBJ2-3, with 8 bases fitting TRBD2. The CDR3 consists of 15 residues. Germline assignment: CDR1 SGHTA and CDR2 FQGNSA. V was pared by 5 bases and J by 4 bases, with 8 bases of the junction left unmatched. The CDR3 nucleotides are TGTGCCAGCAGCGCCGACGGGAGGGTGGCAGATACGCAGTATTTT. Its translation is CASSADGRVADTQYF.

This chain uses TRBV5-4 with TRBJ2-5, with 9 nucleotides matching TRBD2. The CDR3 is 16 amino acids. The trim removed 4 bases at V and 5 bases at J, leaving 12 bases unmatched. CDR1 is SGHNT, CDR2 YYREEE, per germline (reference sequence). In DNA form, the CDR3 reads TGTGCCAGCAGCCAAGTCTCTAGCGGGACTGGGGAGACCCAGTACTTC. Residues: CASSQVSSGTGETQYF.

This rearrangement joins TRBV5-1 to TRBJ1-4, with D uncertain. Trimming cost V 2 bases and J 4 bases, with 12 bases left between them. Per germline, CDR1 SGHRS and CDR2 YFSETQ. This CDR3 contains 15 residues. The CDR3 reads CASSFGPADNEKLFF. In DNA, the CDR3 is TGCGCCAGCAGCTTCGGGCCGGCGGATAATGAAAAACTGTTTTTT.

A single count supports this clone. The V call is TRBV2, the J call TRBJ2-5; D call uncertain. The CDR3 is 12 amino acids. The germline V and J ends were trimmed by 8 bases and 5 bases, with 12 bases remaining between them. Germline CDR1 SNHLY, CDR2 FYNNEI. The CDR3 loop reads CASGKSRETQYF. The CDR3 DNA reads as TGTGCCAGCGGGAAGTCGCGGGAGACCCAGTACTTC.

The CDR3 DNA reads as TGCAGCGTTTCCAGGCTGTTAGGCGAAAAACTGTTTTTT. Translation: CSVSRLLGEKLFF. This rearrangement joins TRBV29-1 to TRBJ1-4; D remains unclear. The V end lost 5 bases, the J end lost 8 bases, and 15 bases lay between the germline ends. The length of the CDR3 is 13 residues. CDR1 SQVTM and CDR2 ANQGSEA come from the germline V gene.

About this clone: Other DNA sequences of this sample code for an identical CDR3. This chain joins TRBV7-2 and TRBJ2-1; TRBD2 might be the D (5 bases). V was cut by 2 bases and J by 0 bases, with 8 bases left in between. The CDR3 consists of 15 residues. Germline V CDR1 and CDR2: SGHTA, FQGNSA. CDR3 DNA: TGTGCCAGCAGCTTACGTGGGAGCTCCTACAATGAGCAGTTCTTC. Translating gives CASSLRGSSYNEQFF.

V is TRBV19 and J is TRBJ2-1, with D tentatively TRBD2 (6 bases). Germline V gene sequence: CDR1 LNHDA, CDR2 SQIVND (reference sequence). This CDR3 has 16 residues. The germline V and J ends were trimmed by 6 bases and 0 bases, with 15 bases remaining between them. CDR3 bases: TGTGCCAGTAGAAGGCGGGACTCTGGCTCCTACAATGAGCAGTTCTTC. It yields the protein CASRRRDSGSYNEQFF.

As DNA, the CDR3 is TGTGCCAGCAGCTTAGATGGATCAGATACGCAGTATTTT. Protein sequence: CASSLDGSDTQYF. The gene calls are TRBV11-3 and TRBJ2-3; D is ambiguous. The CDR3 contains 13 residues. With 0 bases removed from V and 4 bases from J, the gap between germline ends came to 5 bases. Germline CDR1 reads SGHNT; CDR2 reads YENEEA.

The chain carries TRBV5-4 and TRBJ2-7, with D perhaps matching TRBD2 (6 bases). The CDR3 has 14 residues. Germline-derived CDR1 and CDR2 are SGHNT and YYREEE (reference sequence). Trimming removed 0 bases at V and 12 bases at J, with 19 bases between. The CDR3 loop reads CASSLEGPERGLYF. CDR3 DNA: TGTGCCAGCAGCTTGGAAGGGCCTGAAAGGGGACTGTACTTC.

The chain employs TRBV30 and TRBJ1-6; D is undetermined. Germline V gene sequence: CDR1 GTSNPN, CDR2 SVGIG (reference sequence). V was cut by 1 base and J by 0 bases, with 7 bases left in between. This CDR3 contains 15 residues. The CDR3 nucleotides are TGTGCCTGGAGTGGTGGCAGCTCCTATAATTCACCCCTCCACTTT. It codes for CAWSGGSSYNSPLHF.

In its sample, this clone was seen many times. CDR3 nucleotides: TGTGCCAGCAGCCGTTCAGGGGCAGATACGCAGTATTTT. Translated, it gives CASSRSGADTQYF. This chain joins TRBV14 and TRBJ2-3, with a possible D match to TRBD1 (6 bases). Germline values: CDR1 SGHDN, CDR2 FVKESK. Trimming stripped 4 bases from V and 4 bases from J, with 9 bases between. There are 13 residues in the CDR3.

The genes are TRBV29-1 and TRBJ2-3, with 8 bases matching TRBD2. The CDR3 spans 14 residues. After removal of 5 bases from V and 6 bases from J, the junction contained 10 bases not matched to a gene. Germline CDR1 reads SQVTM; CDR2 reads ANQGSEA. The CDR3 bases are TGCAGCGTTCCCCGGGAGGGCTGGGTGGATACGCAGTATTTT. Translating it yields CSVPREGWVDTQYF.

This clone was seen a few times. The CDR3: CASSLKGHALREQYF. In DNA form, the CDR3 reads TGTGCCAGCAGTTTAAAGGGACACGCTTTACGGGAGCAGTACTTC. The rearrangement uses TRBV28 and TRBJ2-7, with a possible D match to TRBD1 (6 bases). The germline V and J ends were trimmed by 2 bases and 7 bases, with 18 bases remaining between them. There are 15 residues in the CDR3. Germline V lookup: CDR1 MDHEN, CDR2 SYDVKM.

Comments on this clone: A read error may explain this, as a much larger clone is one base away. J is TRBJ1-1 and V is TRBV7-8; D might be TRBD1 (6 bases). The CDR3 has 14 residues. Trimming removed 3 bases from V and 0 bases from J, with 8 bases in between. Germline CDR1 is SGHVS and CDR2 is FQNEAQ. The CDR3 here is CASSFGQLNTEAFF. CDR3 nucleotides: TGTGCCAGCAGCTTCGGACAGCTGAACACTGAAGCTTTCTTT.

The rearrangement links TRBV27 to TRBJ1-2; TRBD1 aligns across 11 bases. This CDR3 is 16 amino acids long. Looked up from germline, CDR1 is MNHEY and CDR2 is SMNVEV (reference sequence). The ends lost 4 bases at V and 8 bases at J; junction bases unmatched: 12. The CDR3 region has the DNA TGTGCCAGCAGTTCCGGGACAGGGGGTCACTGGGTAGGCTACACCTTC. Its protein product is CASSSGTGGHWVGYTF.

On this clone itself: The same CDR3 can be traced to other DNA sequences in this sample. The J gene is TRBJ1-2, the V gene TRBV27, with 7 nucleotides matching TRBD1. With 5 bases clipped from V and 2 bases from J, the junction kept 2 bases outside the gene matches. CDR1 and CDR2 from the germline V gene are MNHEY and SMNVEV (reference sequence). CDR3 length: 13 residues. The CDR3 sequence is CASSLQGNYGYTF. In DNA form, the CDR3 reads TGTGCCAGCAGTCTACAGGGGAACTATGGCTACACCTTC.